The next 4 T cell receptor beta chains were all read from a single sample in a study of OX40 agonist ivuxolimab in advanced cancers. Assay: immunoSEQ multiplex PCR; the TCRdb copy retains only in-frame clones and omits some. The top ten hold approximately 0.66% of the sample, which has tens of thousands of clones, around nine tenths seen once. Here the sequenced sample was CD4+ or CD8+ T cells sorted from blood, taken in a trial of the OX40 agonist ivuxolimab. All receptors come from an adult with an advanced solid tumor such as melanoma, head and neck, liver or kidney cancer.

This clone was observed a single time. The V and J genes are TRBV4-3 and TRBJ1-2; D is possibly TRBD1 (5 bases). Germline CDR1 reads LGHNA; CDR2 reads YSLEER. The germline V and J ends were trimmed by 0 bases and 0 bases, with 14 bases remaining between them. This CDR3 is 17 amino acids long. The CDR3 nucleotides are TGCGCCAGCAGCCAAGATCAGGGCCTTGGGGCTAACTATGGCTACACCTTC. It translates to CASSQDQGLGANYGYTF.

The rearrangement joins TRBV5-1 to TRBJ2-7; D might be TRBD1 (5 bases). V shed 8 bases and J shed 3 bases, with 15 bases lying between them. The CDR3 loop spans 13 amino acids. From germline, CDR1 is SGHRS and CDR2 YFSETQ. In nucleotides, the CDR3 is TGCGCCAGTCACTTGGGCGACAGCTACGAGCAGTACTTC. Protein sequence: CASHLGDSYEQYF.

This clone was counted only a few times. The chain joins TRBV7-5 to TRBJ2-3; the tabulated D call, TRBD2, remains unverified against the DNA. TRBV7-5 is a recognized pseudogene. This CDR3 region has 16 residues. The CDR3 here is CARSLAGLAGEDTQYF. CDR3 nucleotides: TGTGCCAGAAGCTTAGCAGGACTAGCGGGAGAAGATACGCAGTATTTT.

The V call is TRBV7-9, the J call TRBJ1-2, with no clear D. V was clipped by 9 bases and J by 4 bases, with 9 bases between them. The CDR3 runs 11 residues. Germline assignment: CDR1 SEHNR and CDR2 FQNEAQ (reference sequence). The CDR3 sequence: CASTELYGYTF. Here the CDR3 DNA reads TGTGCCAGTACAGAGCTCTATGGCTACACCTTC. Supplemented by reference TRBV7-9 and TRBJ1-2, the full variable domain reads DTGVSQNPRHKITKRGQNVTFRCDPISEHNRLYWYRQTLGQGPEFLTYFQNEAQLEKSRLLSDRFSAERPKGSFSTLEIQRTEQGDSAMYLCASTELYGYTFGSGTRLTVV.